These 24 T cell receptor beta chains originate from one sample sequenced in a study of beta chain features in type 1 diabetes. No antigen has been identified for these receptors. The sequenced template was cDNA made from the entire isolated RNA. Assay: immunoSEQ multiplex PCR; the TCRdb copy retains only in-frame clones and omits some. The sample holds some 120,000 clones; around a sixth are singletons and the top ten take 2.6%. Study-wide findings and caveats: TCRB CDR3s from Type 1 diabetes patients were moderately but significantly shorter in all four CD4+ subsets.

The sample was central memory CD4+ T cells from blood. These receptors all come from a man younger than 30 with type 1 diabetes.

This clone has a handful of counts. The genes are TRBV29-1 and TRBJ2-6; the D is unclear. The V gene lost 4 bases and the J gene lost 2 bases, with 6 bases spanning the gap. The CDR3 contains 13 residues. Looked up from germline, CDR1 is SQVTM and CDR2 is ANQGSEA. CDR3 coding DNA: TGCAGCGTTGGAGCCCCTGGGGCCAACGTCCTGACTTTC. It translates to CSVGAPGANVLTF.

This chain joins TRBV29-1 and TRBJ2-7; TRBD1 is a possible D gene (7 bases). This CDR3 has 14 residues. Trimming took 6 bases from V and 1 from J, leaving 16 bases between them. From germline, CDR1 is SQVTM and CDR2 ANQGSEA. CDR3 in amino acids: CSVSKQGGSYEQYF. The DNA for the CDR3 is TGCAGCGTCTCCAAGCAGGGGGGATCCTACGAGCAGTACTTC.

This clone was detected once. The V call is TRBV15, the J call TRBJ2-1; TRBD1 agrees at 8 bases. The junction had 4 bases not matched to a gene; V was cut back by 0 bases and J by 6 bases. Germline assignment: CDR1 LNHNV and CDR2 YYDKDF (reference sequence). CDR3 length: 15 residues. The CDR3 DNA sequence: TGTGCCACCAGCAGAGAACCGGGACAGGTCAATGAGCAGTTCTTC. Protein sequence: CATSREPGQVNEQFF.

Ten or more counts support this clone. The chain uses TRBV2 and TRBJ2-2, with D hard to call. The V gene lost 6 bases and the J gene lost 5 bases, with 13 bases spanning the gap. Germline V gives CDR1 SNHLY, CDR2 FYNNEI. CDR3 length equals 14 residues. The DNA for the CDR3 is TGTGCCAGCAGGATCCAGGCCACAACCGGGGAGCTGTTTTTT. It encodes CASRIQATTGELFF.

This clone was detected ten times or more. This chain links TRBV4-3 with TRBJ1-4, with TRBD1 matching over 7 bases. Germline V lookup: CDR1 LGHNA, CDR2 YSLEER. Germline trimming cut 1 base from V and 7 bases from J; bases unmatched to any gene: 3. The CDR3 contains 14 residues. The CDR3 coding sequence is TGCGCCAGCAGCCAAGGACAGGGAGGTGAAAAACTGTTTTTT. This gives the protein CASSQGQGGEKLFF.

This clone showed up just a few times. This rearrangement joins TRBV7-2 to TRBJ2-7, with 8 bases identical to TRBD2. The germline gives CDR1 SGHTA, CDR2 FQGNSA. This CDR3 is built from 13 residues. Unmatched junction bases numbered 4, after V lost 5 bases and J lost 4 bases. CDR3 protein: CASSNGRGYEQYF. CDR3 DNA: TGTGCCAGCAGCAACGGGAGGGGGTACGAGCAGTACTTC.

This clone was counted only a few times. This rearrangement joins TRBV5-6 to TRBJ1-1; unclear D gene. V was pared by 0 bases and J by 5 bases, with 5 bases between. The germline CDR1 and CDR2 sequences are SGHDT and YYEEEE. CDR3 length: 12 amino acids. The DNA of the CDR3 is TGTGCCAGCAGCTTGGAAGGGACTGAAGCTTTCTTT. As protein: CASSLEGTEAFF.

V gene TRBV30 combines with J gene TRBJ1-2; no definite D call. The CDR3 is 12 residues long. Per the germline V gene, CDR1 is GTSNPN and CDR2 is SVGIG (reference sequence). V lost 1 base, J lost 3 bases, and 6 bases lay in between. The CDR3, as DNA: TGTGCCTGGAGTGGTGGGGACTATGGCTACACCTTC. Translation gives CAWSGGDYGYTF. Together with reference TRBV30 and TRBJ1-2, the CDR3 gives the full variable domain: SQTIHQWPATLVQPVGSPLSLECTVEGTSNPNLYWYRQAAGRGLQLLFYSVGIGQISSEVPQNLSASRPQDRQFILSSKKLLLSDSGFYLCAWSGGDYGYTFGSGTRLTVV.

This clone was seen only a few times. The rearrangement joins TRBV6-1 to TRBJ2-1; 13 bases line up with TRBD2. Germline-derived CDR1 and CDR2 are MNHNS and SASEGT. This CDR3 spans 15 amino acids. V was pared by 6 bases and J by 9 bases, with 8 bases of the junction left unmatched. The CDR3 loop is CASSLGLAGRREQFF. CDR3 nucleotides: TGTGCCAGCAGCCTGGGACTAGCGGGAAGACGTGAGCAGTTCTTC.

A word on this clone: The same CDR3 also results from other DNA sequences found in this sample. The chain couples TRBV2 to TRBJ2-5; no reliable D call. The CDR3 contains 11 residues. Trimming cost V 6 bases and J 2 bases, with 4 bases left between them. Germline CDR1 is SNHLY and CDR2 is FYNNEI. In nucleotides, the CDR3 is TGTGCCAGCAGCCTTCAAGAGACCCAGTACTTC. Its protein is CASSLQETQYF.

This clone was counted at least ten times. The chain is built from TRBV29-1 and TRBJ2-7, with 10 bases that match TRBD1. CDR3 length equals 14 residues. Germline assignment: CDR1 SQVTM and CDR2 ANQGSEA. Trimming at V came to 5 bases and at J to 5 bases, leaving 9 bases not matched to a gene. The CDR3 is CSVPSLTGGDEQYF. CDR3 DNA sequence: TGCAGCGTTCCCTCCTTGACAGGGGGCGACGAGCAGTACTTC.

The chain has TRBV19 and TRBJ2-2; 8 bases agree with TRBD1. V lost 7 bases and J lost 4; bases outside the gene matches: 2. CDR3 size: 13 residues. CDR1 LNHDA and CDR2 SQIVND come from the germline V gene (reference sequence). CDR3 bases: TGTGCCAGTACCACAGGGGGCACCGGGGAGCTGTTTTTT. This sequence encodes CASTTGGTGELFF.

This clone has a count of ten or more. V is TRBV14 and J is TRBJ2-3, with 10 positions matching TRBD2. Germline V lookup: CDR1 SGHDN, CDR2 FVKESK. V lost 5 bases, J lost 1 base, and 3 bases stayed unmatched. The length of the CDR3 is 15 residues. Here the CDR3 DNA reads TGTGCCAGCAGCGCCGGGACTAGCGGCACAGATACGCAGTATTTT. It yields the protein CASSAGTSGTDTQYF.

This clone was counted between two and nine times. V is TRBV18 and J is TRBJ1-5; 7 nucleotides agree with TRBD1. From germline, CDR1 is KGHSH and CDR2 LQKENI. This CDR3 is built from 14 residues. V was pared by 4 bases and J by 8 bases, with 8 bases of the junction left unmatched. In nucleotides, the CDR3 is TGTGCCAGCTCACTCCAACAGGGGACTGAGCCCCAGCATTTT. Amino acid sequence: CASSLQQGTEPQHF.

V is TRBV9 and J is TRBJ2-5, with 9 positions matching TRBD1. There are 15 residues in the CDR3. Germline CDR1 and CDR2: SGDLS and YYNGEE. The V segment lost 1 base and the J segment 4 bases; nucleotides outside the gene matches: 5. The CDR3: CASSVLGQGSETQYF. Written as DNA, the CDR3 is TGTGCCAGCAGCGTATTAGGACAGGGGTCAGAGACCCAGTACTTC.

The chain uses TRBV2 and TRBJ1-5; possibly TRBD1 for D (6 bases). Trimming removed 6 bases from V and 6 bases from J, with 15 bases in between. Germline-derived CDR1 and CDR2 are SNHLY and FYNNEI. CDR3 length: 14 amino acids. CDR3 sequence: CASSEQGLGQPQHF. As DNA, the CDR3 is TGTGCCAGCAGCGAACAGGGATTAGGTCAGCCCCAGCATTTT.

The gene calls are TRBV10-3 and TRBJ2-1, with 9 positions matching TRBD1. V trimming: 2 bases; J trimming: 8 bases; junction bases outside the gene matches: 13. Per the germline V gene, CDR1 is ENHRY and CDR2 is SYGVKD. CDR3 length: 17 amino acids. The CDR3 DNA reads TGTGCCATCAGTGAGATATCGGCGGGACAGGGTATCGATGAGCAGTTCTTC. Protein product: CAISEISAGQGIDEQFF.

This chain joins TRBV30 and TRBJ1-2; D uncertain. Germline-derived CDR1 and CDR2 are GTSNPN and SVGIG (reference sequence). The V gene lost 3 bases and the J gene lost 4 bases, with 15 bases spanning the gap. The CDR3 covers 14 residues. The DNA of the CDR3 is TGTGCCTGGAGGAGCCCGACCAACTCCTATGGCTACACCTTC. This translates into CAWRSPTNSYGYTF.

This clone showed up just a few times. This rearrangement joins TRBV30 to TRBJ2-7; D ambiguous. Trimming took off 2 bases at V and 7 bases at J, with 6 bases between the two ends. CDR1 and CDR2 (germline): GTSNPN, SVGIG (reference sequence). The CDR3 has 10 amino acids. CDR3 nucleotide sequence: TGTGCCTGGAGTCTGAAAGAGCAGTACTTC. Residues: CAWSLKEQYF.

This chain joins TRBV2 and TRBJ1-6; D gene ambiguous. Looked up from germline, CDR1 is SNHLY and CDR2 is FYNNEI. The CDR3 has 12 residues. Between the trimmed V and J ends, which lost 6 bases and 5 bases, there was a span of 5 bases. The CDR3 is CASREDNSPLHF. Here the CDR3 DNA reads TGTGCCAGCAGGGAGGATAATTCACCCCTCCACTTT.

J is TRBJ2-5 and V is TRBV6-5, with 7 bases aligning to TRBD2. The germline gives CDR1 MNHEY, CDR2 SVGAGI. The trim removed 2 bases at V and 5 bases at J, leaving 5 bases unmatched. The CDR3 has 14 amino acids. In DNA form, the CDR3 reads TGTGCCAGCAGTTACGGCGGGACTATTGAGACCCAGTACTTC. This sequence encodes CASSYGGTIETQYF.

The chain recombines TRBV7-2 with TRBJ2-5, with 9 bases lining up with TRBD1. In germline, CDR1 is SGHTA, CDR2 FQGNSA. CDR3 length equals 13 residues. Germline trimming cut 7 bases from V and 5 bases from J; bases unmatched to any gene: 5. Written as DNA, the CDR3 is TGTGCCAGCACCATGACAGGGGGTGAGACCCAGTACTTC. It translates to CASTMTGGETQYF.

As regards this clone: A much larger clone lies a single base off, so this may be a read error. V is TRBV18 and J is TRBJ2-3; D may be TRBD2 (5 bases). CDR1 and CDR2 (germline): KGHSH, LQKENI. Trimming removed 2 bases from V and 1 base from J, with 10 bases in between. The CDR3 length is 15 residues. The CDR3 coding sequence is TGTGCCAGCTCACCAGAGGGCGGCGGCACAGATACGCAGTATTTT. This encodes CASSPEGGGTDTQYF.

This clone has only a few counts. The rearrangement joins TRBV5-1 to TRBJ2-7; D not certain. Trimming shortened V by 7 bases and J by 0 bases, and 8 bases separated the two germline ends. Germline CDR1 SGHRS, CDR2 YFSETQ. The CDR3 loop spans 12 amino acids. The CDR3: CASGDSSYEQYF. The CDR3 DNA reads TGCGCCAGCGGCGATTCCTCCTACGAGCAGTACTTC.